These T cell receptor beta chains were read from a single sample in a study of T-cell reconstitution after alpha-beta-depleted transplantation in children. TCRdb processed the PCR reads anew with MiXCR; each CDR3 protein has one entry. This table holds about 200,000 distinct CDR3 sequences, 6.6% found once. The specimen comprised PBMCs, sampled before TCRalphabeta/CD19-depleted stem cell transplant. These receptors originate from a boy aged 2 to 10 with acute lymphoblastic leukemia, due to receive a stem cell transplant. Both conserved end residues are part of each CDR3. The D gene is left open where the match is weak. Rows may omit the clone size; those that give it use once, few, many or a size class.

length | D | J | size | V | DNA | CDR3
15 | NA | TRBJ1-4 | many | TRBV5-1 | TGCGCCAGCAGCTTAAACAGGGTCACTAATGAAAAACTGTTTTTT | CASSLNRVTNEKLFF
13 | NA | TRBJ1-5 | NA | TRBV20-1 | TGCAGTGCTACGGAGGATAGCAATCAGCCCCAGCATTTT | CSATEDSNQPQHF
12 | NA | TRBJ2-7 | many | TRBV18 | TGTGCCAGCTCACCAGGGCGGTACGAGCAGTACTTC | CASSPGRYEQYF
15 | TRBD1 | TRBJ2-5 | many | TRBV6-5 | TGTGCCAGCAGTTATTCCACAGGGGTTTCGGAGACCCAGTACTTC | CASSYSTGVSETQYF
16 | NA | TRBJ1-5 | many | TRBV29-1 | TGCAGCGCCCCACGGGAAACAGCGTTGTCCAATCAGCCCCAGCATTTT | CSAPRETALSNQPQHF
12 | NA | TRBJ2-3 | few | TRBV20-1 | TGCAGTGCTACGGACCCGGGCCATACGCAGTATTTT | CSATDPGHTQYF
15 | TRBD1 | TRBJ1-2 | NA | TRBV20-1 | TGCAGTGCTTCCCACGGCAGGGGGCCGGGCTATGGCTACACCTTC | CSASHGRGPGYGYTF
15 | TRBD2 | TRBJ2-3 | NA | TRBV9 | TGTGCCAGCAGCGTAGGGTCTAGCGGATTAGATACGCAGTATTTT | CASSVGSSGLDTQYF
16 | TRBD1 | TRBJ2-6 | many | TRBV7-9 | TGTGCCAGCAGCCCCCTGAAGGGGGCAGGGGCCAACGTCCTGACTTTC | CASSPLKGAGANVLTF
12 | NA | TRBJ1-6 | many | TRBV18 | TGTGCCAGCTCACCTCGAGACTCACCCCTCCACTTT | CASSPRDSPLHF
13 | NA | TRBJ2-7 | many | TRBV10-3 | TGTGCCATCAGGGGGATCTCCACCTACGAGCAGTACTTC | CAIRGISTYEQYF
14 | NA | TRBJ1-1 | many | TRBV7-9 | TGTGCCAGCAGCTTATCCCAGGGGAGCACTGAAGCTTTCTTT | CASSLSQGSTEAFF
14 | NA | TRBJ2-2 | few | TRBV3-1 | TGTGCCAGCAGCCAAGGTCAGGGGACCGGGGAGCTGTTTTTT | CASSQGQGTGELFF
14 | NA | TRBJ1-5 | many | TRBV10-3 | TGTGCCACCGACGAGGGGGGTAGCAATCAGCCCCAGCATTTT | CATDEGGSNQPQHF
12 | NA | TRBJ2-5 | NA | TRBV7-2 | TGTGCCAGCAGCGAGTACCAAGAGACCCAGTACTTC | CASSEYQETQYF
15 | TRBD2 | TRBJ2-7 | NA | TRBV7-2 | TGTGCCAGCAGCTTAAGGCTAGCGGGAGCCTACGAGCAGTACTTC | CASSLRLAGAYEQYF
16 | TRBD1 | TRBJ2-1 | NA | TRBV6-2/TRBV6-3 | TGTGCCAGCAGTTACCCCACAGGGGGCTTGTACAATGAGCAGTTCTTC | CASSYPTGGLYNEQFF
17 | TRBD2 | TRBJ2-7 | many | TRBV7-2 | TGTGCCAGCAGCTACTCCTCTAGCGGGGCGATACCCTACGAGCAGTACTTC | CASSYSSSGAIPYEQYF
14 | TRBD1 | TRBJ2-7 | NA | TRBV28 | TGTGCCAGCAGCTATCGGACAGGGGGCTACGAGCAGTACTTC | CASSYRTGGYEQYF
14 | TRBD1 | TRBJ2-3 | many | TRBV25-1 | TGTGCCAGCAGTGAATACGCAGGGGGAGATACGCAGTATTTT | CASSEYAGGDTQYF
13 | NA | TRBJ2-7 | many | TRBV7-2 | TGTGCCAGCAGCTTACCGAATAACTACGAGCAGTACTTC | CASSLPNNYEQYF
15 | TRBD1 | TRBJ2-1 | NA | TRBV6-1 | TGTGCCAGCAGGGTAGACAGGGGGAATTACAATGAGCAGTTCTTC | CASRVDRGNYNEQFF
14 | NA | TRBJ2-1 | many | TRBV27 | TGTGCCAGCAGTCTGGGGCACTCCTACAATGAGCAGTTCTTC | CASSLGHSYNEQFF
15 | TRBD1 | TRBJ2-5 | many | TRBV4-2 | TGTGCCAGCAGCCAAGCGACAGGGTTGGAAGAGACCCAGTACTTC | CASSQATGLEETQYF
14 | NA | TRBJ2-5 | many | TRBV5-1 | TGCGCCAGCAGCCGCGTGACAGGACAAGAGACCCAGTACTTC | CASSRVTGQETQYF
15 | TRBD1 | TRBJ1-6 | many | TRBV7-9 | TGTGCCAGCAGCTCTCCCACAGGGGGCGGTTCACCCCTCCACTTT | CASSSPTGGGSPLHF
14 | NA | TRBJ2-5 | many | TRBV29-1 | TGCAGCGTTGGCCGACTAGGTAGTTTCGGGACCCAGTACTTC | CSVGRLGSFGTQYF
16 | TRBD2 | TRBJ2-7 | NA | TRBV3-1 | TGTGCCAGCAGCCACACCGGGACTAGCGGTTTCGGGGAGCAGTACTTC | CASSHTGTSGFGEQYF
14 | NA | TRBJ2-3 | NA | TRBV24-1 | TGTGCCACCTCCGACAGAACCGATCCAGATACGCAGTATTTT | CATSDRTDPDTQYF
14 | TRBD2 | TRBJ2-5 | many | TRBV28 | TGTGCCAGCAATACAGCGGGGGGGCTAGAGACCCAGTACTTC | CASNTAGGLETQYF
12 | NA | TRBJ1-1 | once | TRBV2 | TGTGCCAGCAGTGAAAGGGCCACTGAAGCTTTCTTT | CASSERATEAFF
14 | TRBD1 | TRBJ2-7 | few | TRBV18 | TGTGCCAGCACCCTGGACAGGAGCTCCTACGAGCAGTACTTC | CASTLDRSSYEQYF
16 | NA | TRBJ2-7 | NA | TRBV18 | TGTGCCAGCTCACCATCTTTGGGGCCAGGGGCCTACGAGCAGTACTTC | CASSPSLGPGAYEQYF
16 | NA | TRBJ2-3 | many | TRBV21-1 | TGTGCCAGCAGCAAAGTGTATGCGGAGTATTGGGATACGCAGTATTTT | CASSKVYAEYWDTQYF
17 | NA | TRBJ2-2 | NA | TRBV5-5 | TGTGCCAGCAGCAGACCGGGACGGACTATGAACACCGGGGAGCTGTTTTTT | CASSRPGRTMNTGELFF
13 | NA | TRBJ2-7 | few | TRBV19 | TGTGCCAGTGCTCATGGACGGGACTACGAGCAGTACTTC | CASAHGRDYEQYF
14 | TRBD2 | TRBJ2-7 | many | TRBV7-2 | TGTGCCAGCGGAACTAGCGGGGGACCCTACGAGCAGTACTTC | CASGTSGGPYEQYF
14 | NA | TRBJ1-6 | few | TRBV20-1 | TGCAGTGGGACGGGACGCAGCTATAATTCACCCCTCCACTTT | CSGTGRSYNSPLHF
14 | TRBD1 | TRBJ1-1 | few | TRBV12-5 | TGTGCTAGTGGTTCCCAGGGGGCGATCTCTGAAGCTTTCTTT | CASGSQGAISEAFF
13 | NA | TRBJ2-3 | many | TRBV6-2/TRBV6-3 | TGTGCCAGCAGTCAGACTCTTATGGGTACGCAGTATTTT | CASSQTLMGTQYF
15 | NA | TRBJ2-7 | many | TRBV20-1 | TGCAGTGCTAGAGATCGGAACTGGAAACCATACGAGCAGTACTTC | CSARDRNWKPYEQYF
14 | NA | TRBJ2-7 | many | TRBV30 | TGTGCCTGGAGTGTGGGGCTAGGTGGATTCGAGCAGTACTTC | CAWSVGLGGFEQYF
14 | TRBD1 | TRBJ2-1 | few | TRBV19 | TGTGCCAGTAGTCCGGCGACAGGGGGCAATGAGCAGTTCTTC | CASSPATGGNEQFF
12 | NA | TRBJ1-2 | NA | TRBV12-3/TRBV12-4 | TGTGCCAGCAGTTCCCGCCCGCAGAGCTACACCTTC | CASSSRPQSYTF
19 | TRBD1 | TRBJ2-6 | NA | TRBV5-4 | TGTGCCAGCAGCTTTCCCACCGGGACAGCCTACTCTGGGGCCAACGTCCTGACTTTC | CASSFPTGTAYSGANVLTF
13 | NA | TRBJ2-7 | many | TRBV29-1 | TGCAGCGTCAGGGGCGGACAGAGGTACGAGCAGTACTTC | CSVRGGQRYEQYF
12 | NA | TRBJ1-3 | many | TRBV3-1 | TGTGCCAGCAGCCAAAGGGGAGACACCATATATTTT | CASSQRGDTIYF
13 | NA | TRBJ2-5 | many | TRBV28 | TGTGCCAGCAGTTTAATCAGCCCAGAGACCCAGTACTTC | CASSLISPETQYF
15 | NA | TRBJ2-6 | NA | TRBV7-9 | TGTGCCAGCAGCTTATTAACCTCTGGGGCCAACGTCCTGACTTTC | CASSLLTSGANVLTF
14 | NA | TRBJ1-5 | many | TRBV10-3 | TGTGCCATCAGTGACGGGGGTCCAGGTCAGCCCCAGCATTTT | CAISDGGPGQPQHF
18 | NA | TRBJ2-4 | NA | TRBV7-8 | TGTGCCAGCAGCCCGCCCAACAGGCGGCTGGGGGCCAAAAACATTCAGTACTTC | CASSPPNRRLGAKNIQYF
17 | NA | TRBJ1-2 | many | TRBV25-1 | TGTGCCAGCAGCCCCAATGGGCAGGGAATAGGGAACTATGGCTACACCTTC | CASSPNGQGIGNYGYTF
16 | TRBD2 | TRBJ2-1 | many | TRBV5-1 | TGCGCCAGCAGCTTACGTGGGACTAGCGGTAACAATGAGCAGTTCTTC | CASSLRGTSGNNEQFF
15 | TRBD1 | TRBJ2-3 | many | TRBV29-1 | TGCAGCGTTGAGGTCCGGGACAGGGCTCCGGATACGCAGTATTTT | CSVEVRDRAPDTQYF
14 | NA | TRBJ1-5 | few | TRBV20-1 | TGCAGTGCTAGTGGGGACGGGAGCAATCAGCCCCAGCATTTT | CSASGDGSNQPQHF
16 | TRBD2 | TRBJ2-4 | NA | TRBV5-1 | TGCGCCAGCAGCCCAGCGGGACTGTTAGCCAAAAACATTCAGTACTTC | CASSPAGLLAKNIQYF
16 | NA | TRBJ1-5 | NA | TRBV3-1 | TGTGCCAGCAGCCAAGATTTCGGCTATAGCAATCAGCCCCAGCATTTT | CASSQDFGYSNQPQHF
11 | NA | TRBJ1-2 | many | TRBV29-1 | TGCAGCGTTGAAGAGAAGTTTGGCTACACCTTC | CSVEEKFGYTF
16 | TRBD2 | TRBJ2-3 | many | TRBV7-6 | TGTGCCAGCAGCTTAGAAGCTAGCGGTAGCACAGATACGCAGTATTTT | CASSLEASGSTDTQYF
15 | NA | TRBJ1-2 | few | TRBV19 | TGTGCCAGTAGTACGACGTTTCAGGGGACCTATGGCTACACCTTC | CASSTTFQGTYGYTF